This T cell receptor beta chain was observed in a study of response to subunit inactivated influenza vaccine. Overall study results and limits: Authors suggested seasonal influenza vaccinations each recruit few new T cells.

Worth noting for this clonotype: No antigen is known for it.

TCRdb redid the calling of the RT-PCR reads with MiXCR, one entry per CDR3 protein. The repertoire holds 860,000 or so distinct CDR3 sequences, with less than 25% as singletons. The V segment lost 8 bases and the J segment 6 bases; nucleotides outside the gene matches: 6. The CDR3 covers 13 residues. CDR1 and CDR2 (germline): ENHRY, SYGVKD. The rearrangement links TRBV10-3 to TRBJ2-2; TRBD1 matches at 7 bases. The source is a man aged 50-59 years who received an inactivated influenza vaccine. Sequencing used PBMCs from blood, obtained around 5 days after vaccination. CDR3 in DNA: TGTGCCATCGGACGAGGGGGCGCCGGGGAGCTGTTTTTT. Amino acids: CAIGRGGAGELFF.